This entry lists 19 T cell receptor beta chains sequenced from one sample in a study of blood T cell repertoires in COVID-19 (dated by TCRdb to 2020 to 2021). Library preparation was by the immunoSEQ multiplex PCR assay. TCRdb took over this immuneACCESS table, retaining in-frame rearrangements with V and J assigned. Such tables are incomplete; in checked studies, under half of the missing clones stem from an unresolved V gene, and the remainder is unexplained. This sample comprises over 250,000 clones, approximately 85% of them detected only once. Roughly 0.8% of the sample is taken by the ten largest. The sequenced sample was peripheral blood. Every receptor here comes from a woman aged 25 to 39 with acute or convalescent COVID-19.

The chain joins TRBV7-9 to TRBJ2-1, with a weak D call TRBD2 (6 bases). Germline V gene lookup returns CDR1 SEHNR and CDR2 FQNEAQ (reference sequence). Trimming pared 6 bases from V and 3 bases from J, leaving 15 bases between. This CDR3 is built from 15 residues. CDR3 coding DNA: TGTGCCAGCAGACATGCTAGCGAAATCTACAATGAGCAGTTCTTC. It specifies CASRHASEIYNEQFF. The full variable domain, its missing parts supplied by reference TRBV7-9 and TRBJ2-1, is DTGVSQNPRHKITKRGQNVTFRCDPISEHNRLYWYRQTLGQGPEFLTYFQNEAQLEKSRLLSDRFSAERPKGSFSTLEIQRTEQGDSAMYLCASRHASEIYNEQFFGPGTRLTVL.

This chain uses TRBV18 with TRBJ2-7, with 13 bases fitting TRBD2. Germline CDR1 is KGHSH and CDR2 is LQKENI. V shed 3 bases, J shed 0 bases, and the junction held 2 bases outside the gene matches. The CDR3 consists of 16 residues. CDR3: CASSPRTSGSSYEQYF. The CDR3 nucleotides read TGTGCCAGCTCACCCCGGACTAGCGGGAGCTCCTACGAGCAGTACTTC.

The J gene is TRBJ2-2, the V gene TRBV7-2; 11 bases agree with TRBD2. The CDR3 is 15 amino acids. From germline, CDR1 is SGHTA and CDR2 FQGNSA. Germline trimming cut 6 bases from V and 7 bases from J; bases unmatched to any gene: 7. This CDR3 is CASRMTSGIIGELFF. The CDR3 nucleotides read TGTGCCAGCAGAATGACTAGCGGGATTATCGGGGAGCTGTTTTTT.

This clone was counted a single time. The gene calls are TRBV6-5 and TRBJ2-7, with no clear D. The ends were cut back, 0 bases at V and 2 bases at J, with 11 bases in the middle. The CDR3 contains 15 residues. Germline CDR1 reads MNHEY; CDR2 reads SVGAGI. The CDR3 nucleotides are TGTGCCAGCAGTTACTCGGTGACAAATACCTACGAGCAGTACTTC. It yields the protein CASSYSVTNTYEQYF.

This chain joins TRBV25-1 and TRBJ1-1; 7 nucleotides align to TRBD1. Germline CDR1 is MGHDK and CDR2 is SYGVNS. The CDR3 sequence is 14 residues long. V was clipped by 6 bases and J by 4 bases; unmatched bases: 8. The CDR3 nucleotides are TGTGCCAGCAGGCCGACAGGGCGGGGCACTGAAGCTTTCTTT. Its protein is CASRPTGRGTEAFF.

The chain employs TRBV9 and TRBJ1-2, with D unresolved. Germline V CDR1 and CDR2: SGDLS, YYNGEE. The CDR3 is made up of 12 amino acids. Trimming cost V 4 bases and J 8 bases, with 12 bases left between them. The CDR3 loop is CASSPEAGGYTF. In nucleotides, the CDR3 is TGTGCCAGCAGCCCTGAGGCGGGGGGCTACACCTTC. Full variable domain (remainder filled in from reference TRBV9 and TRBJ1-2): DSGVTQTPKHLITATGQRVTLRCSPRSGDLSVYWYQQSLDQGLQFLIQYYNGEERAKGNILERFSAQQFPDLHSELNLSSLELGDSALYFCASSPEAGGYTFGSGTRLTVV.

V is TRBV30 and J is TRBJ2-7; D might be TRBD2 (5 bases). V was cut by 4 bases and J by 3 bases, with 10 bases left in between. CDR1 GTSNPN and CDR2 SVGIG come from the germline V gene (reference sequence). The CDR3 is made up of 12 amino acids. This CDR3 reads CAWKSSLYEQYF. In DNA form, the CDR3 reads TGTGCCTGGAAATCTAGCCTCTACGAGCAGTACTTC.

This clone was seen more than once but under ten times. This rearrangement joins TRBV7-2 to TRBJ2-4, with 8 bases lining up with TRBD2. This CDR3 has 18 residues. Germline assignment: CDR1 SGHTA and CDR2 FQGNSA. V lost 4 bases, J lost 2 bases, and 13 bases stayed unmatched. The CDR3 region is CASSSTFSGSRTKNIQYF. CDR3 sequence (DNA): TGTGCCAGCAGCTCTACTTTCAGCGGGAGTCGGACCAAAAACATTCAGTACTTC.

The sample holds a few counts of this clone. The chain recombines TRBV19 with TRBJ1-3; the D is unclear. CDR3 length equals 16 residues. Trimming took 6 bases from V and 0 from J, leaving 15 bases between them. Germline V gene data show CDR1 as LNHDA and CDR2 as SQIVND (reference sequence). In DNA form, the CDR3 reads TGTGCCAGTAGCCCGGTGTTTACCCGCTCTGGAAACACCATATATTTT. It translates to CASSPVFTRSGNTIYF.

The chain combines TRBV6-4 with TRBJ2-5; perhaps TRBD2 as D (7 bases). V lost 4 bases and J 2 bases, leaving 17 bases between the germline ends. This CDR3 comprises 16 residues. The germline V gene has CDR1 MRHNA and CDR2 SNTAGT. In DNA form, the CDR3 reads TGTGCCAGCAGTGCCACACAGGGCGGGGGACAAGAGACCCAGTACTTC. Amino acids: CASSATQGGGQETQYF.

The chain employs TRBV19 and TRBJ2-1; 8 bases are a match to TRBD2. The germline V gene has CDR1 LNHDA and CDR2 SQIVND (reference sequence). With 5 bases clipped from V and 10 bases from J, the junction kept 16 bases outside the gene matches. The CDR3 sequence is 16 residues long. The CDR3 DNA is TGTGCCAGTAGTTTTCCCAGCGGGAGTATTACCCCAGAGCAGTTCTTC. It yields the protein CASSFPSGSITPEQFF.

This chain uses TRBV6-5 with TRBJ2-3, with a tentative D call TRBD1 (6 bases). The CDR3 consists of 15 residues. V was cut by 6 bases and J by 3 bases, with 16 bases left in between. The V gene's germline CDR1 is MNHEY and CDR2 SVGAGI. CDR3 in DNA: TGTGCCAGCAGATTAACAGGGAATCCAACAGATACGCAGTATTTT. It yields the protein CASRLTGNPTDTQYF.

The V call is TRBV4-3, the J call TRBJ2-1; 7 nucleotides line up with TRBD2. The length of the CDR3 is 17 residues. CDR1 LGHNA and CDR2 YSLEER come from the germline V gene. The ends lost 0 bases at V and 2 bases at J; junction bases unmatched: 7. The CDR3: CASSQDFAGVAYNEQFF. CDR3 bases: TGCGCCAGCAGCCAAGATTTCGCGGGAGTTGCCTACAATGAGCAGTTCTTC.

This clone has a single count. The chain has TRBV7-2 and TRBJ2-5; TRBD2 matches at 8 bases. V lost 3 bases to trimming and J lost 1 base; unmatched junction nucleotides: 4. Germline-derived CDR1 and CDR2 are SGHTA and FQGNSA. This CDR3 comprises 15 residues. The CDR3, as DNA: TGTGCCAGCAGCTTCGGGGGGGTACGCCAAGAGACCCAGTACTTC. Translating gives CASSFGGVRQETQYF.

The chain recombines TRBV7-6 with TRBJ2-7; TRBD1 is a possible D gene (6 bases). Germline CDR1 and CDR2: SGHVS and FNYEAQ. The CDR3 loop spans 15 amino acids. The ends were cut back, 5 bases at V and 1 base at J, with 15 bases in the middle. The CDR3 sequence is CASSHSPGASYEQYF. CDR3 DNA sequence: TGTGCCAGCAGCCACTCCCCAGGGGCGTCCTACGAGCAGTACTTC.

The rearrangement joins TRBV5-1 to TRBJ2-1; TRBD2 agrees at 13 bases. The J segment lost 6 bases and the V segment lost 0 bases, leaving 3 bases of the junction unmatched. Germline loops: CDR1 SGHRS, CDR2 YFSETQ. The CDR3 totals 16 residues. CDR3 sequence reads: CASSLGLAGGGNEQFF. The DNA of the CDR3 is TGCGCCAGCAGCTTGGGACTAGCGGGAGGAGGCAATGAGCAGTTCTTC.

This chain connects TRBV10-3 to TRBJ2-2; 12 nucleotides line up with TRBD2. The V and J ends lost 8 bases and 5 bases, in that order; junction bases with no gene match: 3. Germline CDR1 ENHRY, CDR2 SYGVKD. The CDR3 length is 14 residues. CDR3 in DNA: TGTGCCATCGGGGGGACTAGCGGGACCGGGGAGCTGTTTTTT. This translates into CAIGGTSGTGELFF.

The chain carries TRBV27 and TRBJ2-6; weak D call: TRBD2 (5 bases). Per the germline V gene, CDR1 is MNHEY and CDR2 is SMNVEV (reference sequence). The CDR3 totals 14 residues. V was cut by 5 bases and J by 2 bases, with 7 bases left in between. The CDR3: CASSREPGANVLTF. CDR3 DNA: TGTGCCAGCAGTAGGGAGCCTGGGGCCAACGTCCTGACTTTC.

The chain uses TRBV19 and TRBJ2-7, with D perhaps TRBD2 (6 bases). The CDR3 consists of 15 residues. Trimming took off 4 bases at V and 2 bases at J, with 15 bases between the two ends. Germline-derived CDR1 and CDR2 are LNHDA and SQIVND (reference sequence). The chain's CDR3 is CASSKVASAAYEQYF. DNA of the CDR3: TGTGCCAGTAGTAAGGTCGCTAGCGCAGCCTACGAGCAGTACTTC. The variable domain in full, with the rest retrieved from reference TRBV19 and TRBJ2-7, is DGGITQSPKYLFRKEGQNVTLSCEQNLNHDAMYWYRQDPGQGLRLIYYSQIVNDFQKGDIAEGYSVSREKKESFPLTVTSAQKNPTAFYLCASSKVASAAYEQYFGPGTRLTVT.